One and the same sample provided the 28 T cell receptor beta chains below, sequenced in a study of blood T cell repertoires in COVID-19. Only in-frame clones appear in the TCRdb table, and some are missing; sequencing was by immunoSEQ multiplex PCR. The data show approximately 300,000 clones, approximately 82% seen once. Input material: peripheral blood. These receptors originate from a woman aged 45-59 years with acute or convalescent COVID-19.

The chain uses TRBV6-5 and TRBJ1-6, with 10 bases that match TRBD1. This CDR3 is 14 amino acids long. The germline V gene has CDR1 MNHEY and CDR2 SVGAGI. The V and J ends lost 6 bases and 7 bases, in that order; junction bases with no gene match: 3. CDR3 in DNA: TGTGCCAGCAGCCGACAGGGGGCCAATTCACCCCTCCACTTT. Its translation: CASSRQGANSPLHF.

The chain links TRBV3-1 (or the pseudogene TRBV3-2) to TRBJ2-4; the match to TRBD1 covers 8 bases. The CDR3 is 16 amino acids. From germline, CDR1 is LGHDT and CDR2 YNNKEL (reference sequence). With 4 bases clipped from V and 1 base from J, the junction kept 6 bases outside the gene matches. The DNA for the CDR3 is TGTGCCAGCAGCCCCCCAGGGGGCGCTGCCAAAAACATTCAGTACTTC. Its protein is CASSPPGGAAKNIQYF.

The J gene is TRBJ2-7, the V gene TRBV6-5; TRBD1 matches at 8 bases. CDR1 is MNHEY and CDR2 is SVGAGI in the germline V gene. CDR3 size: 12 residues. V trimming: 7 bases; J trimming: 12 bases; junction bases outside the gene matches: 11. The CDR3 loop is CASTAPGQVLYV. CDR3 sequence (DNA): TGTGCCAGCACCGCCCCGGGACAGGTACTGTACGTC.

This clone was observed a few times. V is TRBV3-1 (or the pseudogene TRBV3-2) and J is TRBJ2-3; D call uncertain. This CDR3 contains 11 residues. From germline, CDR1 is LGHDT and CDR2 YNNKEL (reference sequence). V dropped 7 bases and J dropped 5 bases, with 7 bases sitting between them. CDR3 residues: CASNHGDTQYF. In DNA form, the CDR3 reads TGTGCCAGCAATCACGGAGATACGCAGTATTTT.

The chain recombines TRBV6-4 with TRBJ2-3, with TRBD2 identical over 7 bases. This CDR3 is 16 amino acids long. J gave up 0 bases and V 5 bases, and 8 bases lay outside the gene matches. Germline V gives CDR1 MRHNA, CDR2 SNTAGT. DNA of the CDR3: TGTGCCAGCAGTCTCCAAAGCGGGGATAGCACAGATACGCAGTATTTT. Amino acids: CASSLQSGDSTDTQYF.

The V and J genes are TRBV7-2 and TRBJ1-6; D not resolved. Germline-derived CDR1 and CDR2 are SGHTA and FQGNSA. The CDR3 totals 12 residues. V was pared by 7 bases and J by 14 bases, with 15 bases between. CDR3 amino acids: CASTLRGSTLHF. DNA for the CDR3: TGTGCCAGCACCCTAAGAGGTTCCACCCTCCACTTT.

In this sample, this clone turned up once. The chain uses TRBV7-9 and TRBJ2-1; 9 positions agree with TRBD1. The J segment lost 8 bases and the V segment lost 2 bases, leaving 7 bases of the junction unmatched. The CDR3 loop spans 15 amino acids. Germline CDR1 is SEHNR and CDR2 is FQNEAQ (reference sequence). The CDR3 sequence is CASSLPGQGSDEQFF. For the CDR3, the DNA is TGTGCCAGCAGCTTACCGGGACAGGGAAGCGATGAGCAGTTCTTC.

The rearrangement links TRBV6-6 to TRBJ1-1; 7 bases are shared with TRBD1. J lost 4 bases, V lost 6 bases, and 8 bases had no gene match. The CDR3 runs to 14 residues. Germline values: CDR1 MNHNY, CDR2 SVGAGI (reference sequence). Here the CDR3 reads CASSPGTVVTEAFF. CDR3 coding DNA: TGTGCCAGCAGCCCCGGGACAGTAGTCACTGAAGCTTTCTTT.

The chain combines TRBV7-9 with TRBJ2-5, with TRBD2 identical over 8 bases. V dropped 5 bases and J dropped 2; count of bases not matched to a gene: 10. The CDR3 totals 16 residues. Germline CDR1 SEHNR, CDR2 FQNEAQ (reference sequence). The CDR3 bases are TGTGCCAGCAGCCCCGGTGGGGCTAGCGGGCAAGAGACCCAGTACTTC. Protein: CASSPGGASGQETQYF.

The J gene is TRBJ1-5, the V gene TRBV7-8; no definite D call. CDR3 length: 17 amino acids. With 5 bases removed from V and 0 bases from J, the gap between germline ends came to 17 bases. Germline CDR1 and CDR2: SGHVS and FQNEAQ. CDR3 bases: TGTGCCAGCAGCCCCCGTCTCGCAGGCTATAGCAATCAGCCCCAGCATTTT. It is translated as CASSPRLAGYSNQPQHF.

CDR3 protein: CASSYRPKAGGNTGELFF. The CDR3 DNA reads as TGTGCCAGCAGTTACAGGCCCAAAGCGGGAGGAAATACCGGGGAGCTGTTTTTT. J is TRBJ2-2 and V is TRBV6-2 or TRBV6-3; 9 bases fit TRBD2. The trim removed 2 bases at V and 5 bases at J, leaving 12 bases unmatched. Per the germline V gene, CDR1 is MNHEY and CDR2 is SVGEGT. This CDR3 contains 18 residues.

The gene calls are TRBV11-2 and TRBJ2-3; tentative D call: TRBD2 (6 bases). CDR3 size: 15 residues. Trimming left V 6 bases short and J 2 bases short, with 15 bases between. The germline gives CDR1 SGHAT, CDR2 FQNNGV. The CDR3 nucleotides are TGTGCCAGCAGTACCGGGGGTGAATTCACAGATACGCAGTATTTT. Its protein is CASSTGGEFTDTQYF.

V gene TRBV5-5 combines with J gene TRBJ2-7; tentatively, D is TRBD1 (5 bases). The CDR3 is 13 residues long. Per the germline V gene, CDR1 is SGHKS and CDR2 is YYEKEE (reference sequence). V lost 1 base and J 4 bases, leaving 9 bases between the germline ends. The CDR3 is CASSLIDRYEQYV. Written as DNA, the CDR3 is TGTGCCAGCAGCTTGATCGACAGATACGAGCAGTACGTC.

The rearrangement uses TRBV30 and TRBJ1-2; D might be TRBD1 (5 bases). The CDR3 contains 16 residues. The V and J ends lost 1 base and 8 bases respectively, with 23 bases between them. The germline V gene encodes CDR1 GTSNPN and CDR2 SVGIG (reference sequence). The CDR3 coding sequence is TGTGCCTGGAGTGCGTACAGGACCTCCCTATATTTGGGCTACACCTTC. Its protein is CAWSAYRTSLYLGYTF. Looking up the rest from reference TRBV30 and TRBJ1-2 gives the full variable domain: SQTIHQWPATLVQPVGSPLSLECTVEGTSNPNLYWYRQAAGRGLQLLFYSVGIGQISSEVPQNLSASRPQDRQFILSSKKLLLSDSGFYLCAWSAYRTSLYLGYTFGSGTRLTVV.

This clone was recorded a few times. CDR3: CASSSSRAGGDFITDTQYF. The CDR3 nucleotides read TGCGCCAGCAGCTCCTCAAGAGCGGGAGGGGATTTCATCACAGATACGCAGTATTTT. V and J are TRBV5-1 and TRBJ2-3; 10 nucleotides agree with TRBD2. V was pared by 3 bases and J by 2 bases, with 15 bases of the junction left unmatched. CDR1 SGHRS and CDR2 YFSETQ come from the germline V gene. The CDR3 sequence is 19 residues long. Using reference TRBV5-1 and TRBJ2-3 for the parts outside the CDR3, the full variable domain is KAGVTQTPRYLIKTRGQQVTLSCSPISGHRSVSWYQQTPGQGLQFLFEYFSETQRNKGNFPGRFSGRQFSNSRSEMNVSTLELGDSALYLCASSSSRAGGDFITDTQYFGPGTRLTVL.

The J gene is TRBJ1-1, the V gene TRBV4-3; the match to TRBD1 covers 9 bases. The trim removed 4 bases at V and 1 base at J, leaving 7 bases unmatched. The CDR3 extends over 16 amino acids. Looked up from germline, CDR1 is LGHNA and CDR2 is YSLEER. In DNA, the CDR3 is TGCGCCAGCAGCCCGGGTCCGGGACAGGGGAACACTGAAGCTTTCTTT. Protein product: CASSPGPGQGNTEAFF.

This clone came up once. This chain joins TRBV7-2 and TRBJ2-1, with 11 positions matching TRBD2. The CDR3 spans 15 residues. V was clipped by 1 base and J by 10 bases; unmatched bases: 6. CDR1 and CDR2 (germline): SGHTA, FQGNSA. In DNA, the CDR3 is TGTGCCAGCAGCTTAGAACTAGCGGGAGTTGGGGAGCAGTTCTTC. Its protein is CASSLELAGVGEQFF.

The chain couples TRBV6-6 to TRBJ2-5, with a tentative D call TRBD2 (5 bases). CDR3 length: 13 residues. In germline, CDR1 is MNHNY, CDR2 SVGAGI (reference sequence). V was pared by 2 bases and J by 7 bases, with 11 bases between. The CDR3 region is CASSYGLGATQYF. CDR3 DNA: TGTGCCAGCAGTTACGGACTGGGTGCGACCCAGTACTTC.

CDR3 DNA sequence: TGTGCCAGCAGCCCCGGGACAGTGGCCTCTGGGGCCAACGTCCTGACTTTC. This codes for CASSPGTVASGANVLTF. The chain links TRBV5-8 to TRBJ2-6, with TRBD1 matching 7 bases. The CDR3 is 17 residues long. Germline V gene lookup returns CDR1 SGHTS and CDR2 YDEGEE. The junction had 7 bases not matched to a gene; V was cut back by 4 bases and J by 0 bases.

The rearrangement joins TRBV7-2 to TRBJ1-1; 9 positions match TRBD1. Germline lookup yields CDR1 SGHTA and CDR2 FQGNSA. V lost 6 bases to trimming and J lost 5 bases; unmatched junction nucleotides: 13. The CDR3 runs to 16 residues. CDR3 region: CASRLAVDRGGTEAFF. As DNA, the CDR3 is TGTGCCAGCAGGCTAGCAGTGGACAGGGGAGGAACTGAAGCTTTCTTT.

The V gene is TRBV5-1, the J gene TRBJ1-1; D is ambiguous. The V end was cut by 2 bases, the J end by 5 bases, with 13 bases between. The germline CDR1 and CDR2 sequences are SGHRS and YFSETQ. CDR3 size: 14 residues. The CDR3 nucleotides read TGCGCCAGCAGCTTATCGGAGGGAAAAACTGAAGCTTTCTTT. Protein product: CASSLSEGKTEAFF.

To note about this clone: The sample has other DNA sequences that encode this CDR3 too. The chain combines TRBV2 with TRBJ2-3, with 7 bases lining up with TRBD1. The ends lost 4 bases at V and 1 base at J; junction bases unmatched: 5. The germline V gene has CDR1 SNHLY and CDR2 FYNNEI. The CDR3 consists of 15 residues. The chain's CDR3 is CASSGRQGGTDTQYF. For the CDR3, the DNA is TGTGCCAGCAGTGGGCGACAGGGAGGCACAGATACGCAGTATTTT.

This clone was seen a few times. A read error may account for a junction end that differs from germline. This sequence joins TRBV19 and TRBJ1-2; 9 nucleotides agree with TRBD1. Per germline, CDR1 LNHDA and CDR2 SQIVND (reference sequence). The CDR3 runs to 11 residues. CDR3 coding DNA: TGTGCCAGCCAACGGGACAGGGAATCTTCCTTC. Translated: CASQRDRESSF.

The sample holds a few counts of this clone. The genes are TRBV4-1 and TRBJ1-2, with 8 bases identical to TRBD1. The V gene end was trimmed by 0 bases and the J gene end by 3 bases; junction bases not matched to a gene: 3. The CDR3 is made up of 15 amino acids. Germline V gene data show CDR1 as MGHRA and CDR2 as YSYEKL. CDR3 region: CASSQDSGGDYGYTF. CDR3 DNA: TGCGCCAGCAGCCAAGACTCAGGGGGCGACTATGGCTACACCTTC.

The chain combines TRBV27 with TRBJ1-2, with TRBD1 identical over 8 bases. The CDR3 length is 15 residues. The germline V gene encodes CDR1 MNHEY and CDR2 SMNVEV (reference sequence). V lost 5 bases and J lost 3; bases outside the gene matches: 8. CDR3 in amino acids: CASSPQGQGHYGYTF. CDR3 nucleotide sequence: TGTGCCAGCAGTCCCCAAGGACAGGGCCACTATGGCTACACCTTC.

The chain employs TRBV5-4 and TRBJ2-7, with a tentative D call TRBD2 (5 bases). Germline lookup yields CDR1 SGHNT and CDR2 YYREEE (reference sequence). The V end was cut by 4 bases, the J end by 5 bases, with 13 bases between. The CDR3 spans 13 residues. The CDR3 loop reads CASSPPGGHEQYV. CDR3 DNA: TGTGCCAGCAGCCCTCCAGGAGGCCACGAGCAGTACGTC.

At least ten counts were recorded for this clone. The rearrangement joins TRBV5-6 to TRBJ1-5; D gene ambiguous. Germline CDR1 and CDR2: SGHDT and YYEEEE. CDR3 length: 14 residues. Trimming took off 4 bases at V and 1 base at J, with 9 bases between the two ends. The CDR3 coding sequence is TGTGCCAGCAGCCCCAGGAAGAGCAATCAGCCCCAGCATTTT. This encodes CASSPRKSNQPQHF.

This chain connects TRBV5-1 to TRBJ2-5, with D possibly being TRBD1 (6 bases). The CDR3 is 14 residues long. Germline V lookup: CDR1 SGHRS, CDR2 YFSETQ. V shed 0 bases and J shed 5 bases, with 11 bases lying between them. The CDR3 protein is CASSLEQRGETQYF. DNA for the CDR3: TGCGCCAGCAGCTTGGAACAGAGGGGGGAGACCCAGTACTTC.